These T cell receptor beta chains were read from a single sample in a study of T cell clones after liver transplantation. Method: immunoSEQ multiplex PCR; TCRdb's copy keeps in-frame clones and lacks some. The table records about 9,200 clones, around 73% of them present only once. Specimen: CD8+ T cells from blood, collected at the 22-month timepoint. These receptors originate from a human patient who received a liver transplant. Some of the T cells might come from the graft donor. Both conserved end residues are part of each CDR3. The D gene is left open where the match is weak. The size field is filled for only some rows; it gives once, few, many or a size class.

V gene,J gene,clone size,D gene,CDR3 DNA,CDR3 protein
TRBV14,TRBJ2-7,.,.,TGTGCCAGCAGCCACCTCTCCTACGAGCAGTACTTC,CASSHLSYEQYF
TRBV19,TRBJ2-7,.,.,TGTGCCAGTAGTATCGGGGGTACCTACGAGCAGTACTTC,CASSIGGTYEQYF
TRBV7-9,TRBJ1-5,medium-sized,.,TGTGCCAGCAGCTCAACAGGGTCCGGCAATCAGCCCCAGCATTTT,CASSSTGSGNQPQHF
TRBV19,TRBJ1-2,few,.,TGTGCCAGTAGTATTAATGGGGGCTACACCTTC,CASSINGGYTF
TRBV6-1,TRBJ1-6,.,.,TGTGCCAGCAGTGGGCGGACAGTTTTTAATTCACCCCTCCACTTT,CASSGRTVFNSPLHF
TRBV7-9,TRBJ1-1,.,TRBD1,TGTGCCAGCAGCCCTGAGACAGGGGTTCTTGAAGCTTTCTTT,CASSPETGVLEAFF
TRBV7-8,TRBJ1-5,.,.,TGTGCCAGCAGCTTAGCCGTGGGCGGTCTTGGTACACCAAATCAGCCCCAGCATTTT,CASSLAVGGLGTPNQPQHF
TRBV30,TRBJ1-5,.,.,TGTGCCTGGAGTGTCTCTGGGGGCCCGGGTCAGCCCCAGCATTTT,CAWSVSGGPGQPQHF
TRBV9,TRBJ1-1,.,.,TGTGCCAGCAGCGACGCTGAAGCTTTCTTT,CASSDAEAFF
TRBV4-1,TRBJ1-1,.,.,TGCGCCAGCAGCCAAGATCCGAACACTGAAGCTTTCTTT,CASSQDPNTEAFF
TRBV27,TRBJ1-5,.,.,TGTGCCAGCAGTTTATACAGGGATCAGCCCCAGCATTTT,CASSLYRDQPQHF
TRBV9,TRBJ1-5,.,TRBD1,TGTGCCAGCAGCCCAGGGACAGGGAATACGGGGAGGCAGCCCCAGCATTTT,CASSPGTGNTGRQPQHF
TRBV6-1,TRBJ2-1,.,.,TGTGCCAGCAGTGAATGGGAAACAGAAATAAATGAGCAGTTCTTC,CASSEWETEINEQFF
TRBV27,TRBJ2-1,.,.,TGTGCCATCCTAGTTAGAAATGAGCAGTTCTTC,CAILVRNEQFF
TRBV4-1,TRBJ1-1,.,.,TGCGCCAGCTGCATGATACATGAAATAACTGAAGCTTTCTTT,CASCMIHEITEAFF
TRBV19,TRBJ2-1,.,TRBD1,TGTGCCAGTAGTAAGACAGGGGGTGTTGCCTACAATGAGCAGTTCTTC,CASSKTGGVAYNEQFF
TRBV6-5,TRBJ2-7,.,TRBD2,TGTGCCAGCAGTTACGGGGCGGGGGGCTACGAGCAGTACTTC,CASSYGAGGYEQYF
TRBV27,TRBJ2-5,.,TRBD2,TGTGCCAGCAGTTGGACTAGCGGGGGGGAGACCCAGTACTTC,CASSWTSGGETQYF
TRBV11-1,TRBJ2-1,.,TRBD1,TGTGCCAGCAGCTTGGGACAGTCCTCCTACAATGAGCAGTTCTTC,CASSLGQSSYNEQFF
TRBV10-1,TRBJ2-7,.,.,TGCGCCAGCAGTGAGGCGACAGTTTCCGAGCAGTACTTC,CASSEATVSEQYF
TRBV28,TRBJ1-2,.,TRBD1,TGTGCCAGCAGTCTCCCCACAGGGGATGGCTACACCTTC,CASSLPTGDGYTF
TRBV19,TRBJ2-7,.,TRBD1,TGTGCCAGTAAAGCCGGCCAGGGGGCGTACGAGCAGTACTTC,CASKAGQGAYEQYF
TRBV5-8,TRBJ1-1,.,.,TGTGCCAGCAGCTTGTCGGGCGGGAACACTGAAGCTTTCTTT,CASSLSGGNTEAFF
TRBV19,TRBJ2-2,.,TRBD1,TGTGCCAGCAGTCCGGACAGGGCGGTTGCGAACACCGGGGAGCTGTTTTTT,CASSPDRAVANTGELFF
TRBV9,TRBJ2-7,few,.,TGTGCCAGCAGCGTTTCCCGGGGGTACGAGCAGTACTTC,CASSVSRGYEQYF
TRBV27,TRBJ2-7,.,.,TGTGACAGCAGTCTTACAGCCCTAACCTACGAGCAGTACTTC,CDSSLTALTYEQYF
TRBV13,TRBJ2-7,few,.,TGTGCCAGCAGCTCTGGGACGACGGGAAGCACCTACGAGCAGTACTTC,CASSSGTTGSTYEQYF
TRBV4-1,TRBJ2-7,once,TRBD1,TGCGCCAGCAGCCAAGGGACAGGAGAATCCTACGAGCAGTACTTC,CASSQGTGESYEQYF
TRBV21-1,TRBJ2-7,.,.,TGTGCCAGCAGCAAAGTTTCAGAGCAGTACTTC,CASSKVSEQYF
TRBV6-5,TRBJ2-5,.,.,TGTGCCAGCGCCCCGACGTGGTACCAAGAGACCCAGTACTTC,CASAPTWYQETQYF
TRBV7-9,TRBJ1-1,.,.,TGTGCCAGCAGCACGAACTCGGGGGACATACCAGGCACTGAAGCTTTCTTT,CASSTNSGDIPGTEAFF
TRBV13,TRBJ2-4,.,.,TGTGCCAGCAGCTTAGCGGGGCTAGCCAAAAACATTCAGTACTTC,CASSLAGLAKNIQYF
TRBV10-3,TRBJ1-5,.,TRBD1,TGTGCCATCAGTCAGGAGACAGGGGGACAGCCCCAGCATTTT,CAISQETGGQPQHF
TRBV7-9,TRBJ2-7,.,TRBD1,TGTGCCAGCAGTCTGACCCTCGGGACAGGGGGGATCGAGCAGTACTTC,CASSLTLGTGGIEQYF
TRBV28,TRBJ2-3,.,.,TGTGCCAGCAGTTCTAGGACAGACCAAGATACGCAGTATTTT,CASSSRTDQDTQYF
TRBV9,TRBJ2-5,.,TRBD2,TGTGCCAGCGGGTCCGGGACTAGCGGGGCGCTCCAAGAGACCCAGTACTTC,CASGSGTSGALQETQYF
TRBV6-5,TRBJ2-7,.,.,TGTGTCAGCAGCCCCGGACAAATCTACGAGCAGTACTTC,CVSSPGQIYEQYF
TRBV28,TRBJ1-1,once,TRBD1,TGTGCCAGCAGTTTACTGGGCAGGGGGCGAACTGAAGCTTTCTTT,CASSLLGRGRTEAFF
TRBV27,TRBJ2-1,.,.,TGTGCCAGCAGTTTATCGATATTTCGGCAGGGCTCCTACAATGAGCAGTTCTTC,CASSLSIFRQGSYNEQFF
TRBV19,TRBJ1-5,.,.,TGTGCCAGTAGTTACCAGGGTTATAGCAATCAGCCCCAGCATTTT,CASSYQGYSNQPQHF
TRBV15,TRBJ2-7,.,TRBD1,TGTGCCACCAGCAGACCACAGGGGGCAGAAAACTACGAGCAGTACTTC,CATSRPQGAENYEQYF
TRBV4-1,TRBJ2-2,.,TRBD1,TGCGCCAGCAGCCAAGATCTCAGGGGGCGACCCGGGGAGCTGTTTTTT,CASSQDLRGRPGELFF
TRBV13,TRBJ2-4,.,.,TGTGCCAGCAGCTTTTCACAGGGAGCCAAAAACATTCAGTACTTC,CASSFSQGAKNIQYF
TRBV6-6,TRBJ2-7,.,TRBD1,TGTGCCAGCAGTCCGACCTCCGGGACAGGGTTGACCGAGCAGTACTTC,CASSPTSGTGLTEQYF
TRBV11-2,TRBJ1-3,medium-sized,.,TGTGCCAGCAGCTTAGGGTCTGGAAACACCATATATTTT,CASSLGSGNTIYF
TRBV19,TRBJ2-1,.,TRBD2,TGTGCCAGTAGTATCTTAAGCGGGGGGGCTCACAATGAGCAGTTCTTC,CASSILSGGAHNEQFF
TRBV19,TRBJ2-7,few,.,TGTGCCAGTAGTACGTGGGACGTCCGACCCTACGAGCAGTACTTC,CASSTWDVRPYEQYF